Listed below are T cell receptor beta chains from one sample, sequenced in a study of cytomegalovirus exposure and HLA in healthy donors. The data were produced by immunoSEQ multiplex PCR, yet TCRdb's version contains in-frame clones alone and is incomplete. The sample holds approximately 170,000 clones, 75% seen once. Sequences were obtained from PBMCs. The receptors originated from a male donor in good health and CMV-seronegative. Each CDR3 is given with its conserved first and last residue. A D gene is named only where the DNA matches it firmly. Clone size is given for some rows only: seen once, a few or many times, or a class if the clone is expanded.

j_gene	d_gene	len	v_gene	abundance	CDR3nt	CDR3aa
TRBJ2-7	NA	11	TRBV30	once	TGTGCCTGGAGTGCCGCCTACGAGCAGTACTTC	CAWSAAYEQYF
TRBJ1-4	NA	13	TRBV6-5	NA	TGTGCCAGCAGGCAGGGATCGTTAGAAAAACTGTTTTTT	CASRQGSLEKLFF
TRBJ2-1	TRBD2	15	TRBV6-5	few	TGTGCCAGCAGTTACTCTAGCGGGAGGCACAATGAGCAGTTCTTC	CASSYSSGRHNEQFF
TRBJ2-1	TRBD2	14	TRBV10-2	NA	TGCGCCAGCATCGGGGGAGGGGTCCACAATGAGCAGTTCTTC	CASIGGGVHNEQFF
TRBJ2-5	NA	14	TRBV19	NA	TGTGCCAGTAGTTCTCACGGGAGTCAAGAGACCCAGTACTTC	CASSSHGSQETQYF
TRBJ1-2	NA	14	TRBV5-4	NA	TGTGCCAGCAGCTTGGGAGGTGGTAACTATGGCTACACCTTC	CASSLGGGNYGYTF
TRBJ2-7	NA	15	TRBV7-9	NA	TGTGCCAGCAGCTCCCCCGGGACACCTTCCTACGAGCAGTACTTC	CASSSPGTPSYEQYF
TRBJ1-5	TRBD1	14	TRBV2	NA	TGTGCCAGCAGTGGCACAGGGGGCAATCAGCCCCAGCATTTT	CASSGTGGNQPQHF
TRBJ2-7	TRBD2	13	TRBV7-7	few	TGTGCCAGCAGCTTAGATGCGGGAGGCGAGCAGTACTTC	CASSLDAGGEQYF
TRBJ2-3	NA	17	TRBV18	NA	TGTGCCAGCTCACCGGCCCGAACAGGGACGGGCACAGATACGCAGTATTTT	CASSPARTGTGTDTQYF
TRBJ2-7	NA	13	TRBV2	NA	TGTGCCAGCAGTCCCGAGGGTTACTACGAGCAGTACTTC	CASSPEGYYEQYF
TRBJ2-2	TRBD2	17	TRBV9	NA	TGTGCCAGCAGCGTAAGGCAACTAGCGGGGGGCACCGGGGAGCTGTTTTTT	CASSVRQLAGGTGELFF
TRBJ2-4	NA	14	TRBV5-4	NA	TGTGCCAGCAGCTCACAAGGCCGGGAAAACATTCAGTACTTC	CASSSQGRENIQYF
TRBJ2-3	TRBD2	16	TRBV29-1	NA	TGCAGCGTGAACCTGGGGACTACAGGTAGTACAGATACGCAGTATTTT	CSVNLGTTGSTDTQYF
TRBJ2-3	NA	13	TRBV6-1	NA	TGTGCCAGCCAGGACACCTACACAGATACGCAGTATTTT	CASQDTYTDTQYF
TRBJ2-3	NA	13	TRBV6-5	few	TGTGCCAGCAGTCCACGACTAACAGATACGCAGTATTTT	CASSPRLTDTQYF
TRBJ1-2	TRBD1	17	TRBV27	NA	TGTGCCAGCAGTTTAGGCCCCGGACAGGAGGGTGGCTATGGCTACACCTTC	CASSLGPGQEGGYGYTF
TRBJ2-2	TRBD1	15	TRBV14	NA	TGTGCCAGCAGCCTCCAGGGGGCGATTATCGGGGAGCTGTTTTTT	CASSLQGAIIGELFF
TRBJ2-1	TRBD2	14	TRBV30	NA	TGTGCCTGGAGTGCGACTAGCGCCTACAATGAGCAGTTCTTC	CAWSATSAYNEQFF
TRBJ2-1	TRBD2	13	TRBV7-9	NA	TGTGCCAGGGCGACTAGCGGGAGCAATGAGCAGTTCTTC	CARATSGSNEQFF
TRBJ2-3	TRBD2	15	TRBV28	NA	TGTGCCAGCCGGTCGACTAGCGGGAAGGCAGATACGCAGTATTTT	CASRSTSGKADTQYF
TRBJ1-6	TRBD1	12	TRBV27	NA	TGTGCCAGCAGTCCACAGGGGGGGACCCTCCACTTT	CASSPQGGTLHF
TRBJ2-7	NA	16	TRBV7-9	few	TGTGCCAGCAGCTTCGGTTCTTATCCCAGGGGCTACGAGCAGTACTTC	CASSFGSYPRGYEQYF
TRBJ2-3	TRBD2	16	TRBV11-3	NA	TGTGCCAGCAGCGAGGGACTAGCGGGCGGCACAGATACGCAGTATTTT	CASSEGLAGGTDTQYF
TRBJ2-1	TRBD2	15	TRBV9	NA	TGTGCCAGCAGACCCACTAGCGGGGGTGGCAATGAGCAGTTCTTC	CASRPTSGGGNEQFF
TRBJ2-3	TRBD1	15	TRBV7-9	NA	TGTGCCAGCAGCCCCGGGACAGGATATACAGATACGCAGTATTTT	CASSPGTGYTDTQYF
TRBJ2-3	NA	14	TRBV5-4	NA	TGTGCCAGCAGCTTGGATATTAGCACAGATACGCAGTATTTT	CASSLDISTDTQYF
TRBJ2-7	TRBD1	17	TRBV19	NA	TGTGCCAGTAGTATGCTCGGCACCGGGACAGCATCCTACGAGCAGTACTTC	CASSMLGTGTASYEQYF
TRBJ1-5	TRBD1	13	TRBV19	NA	TGTGCCATCGGACAGGGGAGTAATCAGCCCCAGCATTTT	CAIGQGSNQPQHF
TRBJ1-4	TRBD1	14	TRBV7-2	NA	TGTGCCAGCAGCTCCCGACAGGGAAGTGAAAAACTGTTTTTT	CASSSRQGSEKLFF
TRBJ2-7	TRBD1	15	TRBV4-1	NA	TGCGCCAGCAGCCAAGTAACGGGACAGGGTTACGAGCAGTACTTC	CASSQVTGQGYEQYF
TRBJ1-1	TRBD1	18	TRBV9	NA	TGTGCCAGCAGCTCTCGTAGGAGTTTGGGACAGGGGTACACTGAAGCTTTCTTT	CASSSRRSLGQGYTEAFF
TRBJ2-5	NA	17	TRBV4-1	NA	TGCGCCAGCAGCCAAGGGACTCTGACAGGATTGGAGGAGACCCAGTACTTC	CASSQGTLTGLEETQYF
TRBJ1-2	NA	12	TRBV6-5	NA	TGTGCCAGCACCAACGCAGGTCTTGGCTACACCTTC	CASTNAGLGYTF
TRBJ2-2	TRBD1	13	TRBV2	NA	TGTGCCAGCAGCCAGGGGGCGACCGGGGAGCTGTTTTTT	CASSQGATGELFF
TRBJ2-2	TRBD1	19	TRBV13	once	TGTGCCAGCAACGCTATATCCCGGACAGGGGGCGCAGGCACCGGGGAGCTGTTTTTT	CASNAISRTGGAGTGELFF
TRBJ2-7	TRBD2	14	TRBV4-2	NA	TGTGCCAGCAGCCAAGTGCTAGCGGGAGACGAGCAGTACTTC	CASSQVLAGDEQYF
TRBJ1-1	NA	12	TRBV7-9	NA	TGTTCCAGCAGCTTACAGGGTACTGAAGCTTTCTTT	CSSSLQGTEAFF
TRBJ1-4	TRBD1	18	TRBV27	NA	TGTGCCAGCAGTTCACTCCGGGACAGGGTGATGGGAAGTGAAAAACTGTTTTTT	CASSSLRDRVMGSEKLFF
TRBJ1-3	NA	13	TRBV5-8	few	TGTGCCAACGGGGGGGTCTCTGGAAACACCATATATTTT	CANGGVSGNTIYF
TRBJ2-1	TRBD2	16	TRBV27	NA	TGTGCCAGCAGTTCGGGAGGGAGCGGGATCAACAATGAGCAGTTCTTC	CASSSGGSGINNEQFF
TRBJ1-1	NA	14	TRBV28	NA	TGTGCCAGCAGTCCACGCGGGGGGAGGGGGGAGGCTTTCTTT	CASSPRGGRGEAFF
TRBJ1-1	TRBD1	15	TRBV14	NA	TGTGCCAGCAGCCAGGCCCCGGGACAGCCTCTTGAAGCTTTCTTT	CASSQAPGQPLEAFF